Shown below are 3 T cell receptor beta chains from a single sample sequenced in a study of monozygotic twins with inflammatory bowel disease. From its re-call of the 5' RACE reads, TCRdb lists each CDR3 protein once, without DNA. The repertoire table contains 300,000 to 350,000 distinct CDR3 sequences. The sample comprised blood. The receptors here all came from a human donor with ulcerative colitis or Crohn's disease, or a healthy co-twin of an affected twin (not recorded which).

The chain combines TRBV20-1 with TRBJ2-1; TCRdb lists TRBD2, though no DNA is available to test this call. CDR1 and CDR2 from the germline V gene are DFQATT and SNEGSKA (reference sequence). The CDR3 is 14 amino acids. CDR3 sequence: CSAEGLAEYNEQFF.

V and J are TRBV21-1 and TRBJ2-1; lacking DNA, the TRBD1 call made by TCRdb goes unchecked. TRBV21-1 is designated a pseudogene. CDR3 size: 18 residues. CDR3 sequence: CASEGRKKTEQSYNEQFF.

The chain is built from TRBV7-9 and TRBJ2-7; TCRdb indicates TRBD1, and absent DNA this call remains unverified. CDR1 is SEHNR and CDR2 is FQNEAQ in the germline V gene (reference sequence). The CDR3 is made up of 14 amino acids. CDR3: CASSDLAQGYEQYF.